The clone carrying this T cell receptor (beta chain) has a count of ten or more. TCRdb re-derived calls from the 5' RACE reads in MiXCR, one entry per CDR3 protein. Among hundreds of thousands of distinct CDR3 sequences listed, about 3.5% were seen once. The data stem from a study of T cells after yellow fever vaccination. Looked up from germline, CDR1 is SGHTA and CDR2 is FQGTGA. V shed 5 bases and J shed 2 bases, with 8 bases lying between them. This CDR3 is built from 13 residues. The V and J genes are TRBV7-3 and TRBJ2-3; possibly TRBD1 or TRBD2 for D (5 bases each). Sample: PBMCs, taken on the day of the yellow fever booster vaccination. This TCR came from a man aged 18 to 30 who received the YFV17D yellow fever vaccine. For the CDR3, the DNA is TGTGCCAGCAGCGGGACCAACACAGATACGCAGTATTTT. This gives the protein CASSGTNTDTQYF.